Listed below are T cell receptor beta chains from one sample, sequenced in a study of CD4 and CD8 cells across lung adenocarcinoma regions. TCRdb called the PCR reads again in MiXCR, with one record for every CDR3 protein. The sample consists of approximately 20,000 distinct CDR3 sequences, 46% of them appearing once. Sequences were obtained from CD4+ T cells from the margin of a lung tumor. The source is a male donor with lung adenocarcinoma. The CD4 and CD8 labels of this study may be unreliable. CDR3s include the opening cysteine and the closing phenylalanine or tryptophan. The D gene is left open where the match is weak. The size field is filled for only some rows; it gives once, few, many or a size class.

d_call,v_call,clone_size,j_call,cdr3_aa,cdr3_nt
TRBD2,TRBV6-1,-,TRBJ2-1,CASSVSGGRNEQFF,TGTGCCAGCAGTGTTAGCGGGGGCCGGAATGAGCAGTTCTTC
TRBD2,TRBV10-3,-,TRBJ2-1,CAIKTAAGGPNEQFF,TGTGCCATCAAAACCGCGGCGGGAGGGCCGAATGAGCAGTTCTTC
-,TRBV6-1,few,TRBJ2-2,CASSEALLGGANTGELFF,TGTGCCAGCAGTGAAGCGCTTCTGGGGGGTGCTAACACCGGGGAGCTGTTTTTT
-,TRBV6-5,many,TRBJ2-3,CASSYSTGDTQYF,TGTGCCAGCAGTTACTCGACCGGAGATACGCAGTATTTT
-,TRBV6-5,-,TRBJ1-2,CASITTPDTGYGYTF,TGTGCCAGCATTACTACCCCGGACACTGGGTATGGCTACACCTTC
-,TRBV10-1,once,TRBJ2-4,CASRDSDLYF,TGCGCCAGCAGGGACTCGGACCTTTACTTC
-,TRBV4-1,-,TRBJ2-1,CASSQDGSASYNEQFF,TGCGCCAGCAGCCAAGATGGGAGCGCCTCCTACAATGAGCAGTTCTTC
-,TRBV27,-,TRBJ2-6,CASSSGSGANVLTF,TGTGCCAGCAGTTCGGGCTCTGGGGCCAACGTCCTGACTTTC
-,TRBV30,-,TRBJ2-5,CAWGRNAGSETQYF,TGTGCCTGGGGACGAAATGCGGGATCAGAGACCCAGTACTTC
TRBD2,TRBV6-2/TRBV6-3,few,TRBJ2-3,CASSYGPAGDTDTQYF,TGTGCCAGCAGTTACGGTCCAGCGGGAGACACAGATACGCAGTATTTT
-,TRBV11-2,few,TRBJ1-1,CASSLGVGRGTEAFF,TGTGCCAGCAGCTTAGGGGTCGGCCGAGGCACTGAAGCTTTCTTT
-,TRBV6-5,-,TRBJ2-3,CASSYGSGGADTQYF,TGTGCCAGCAGTTACGGTTCAGGGGGGGCAGATACGCAGTATTTT
TRBD2,TRBV10-2,once,TRBJ2-5,CASKFQRGLQETQYF,TGCGCCAGCAAGTTTCAGCGGGGCTTACAAGAGACCCAGTACTTC
-,TRBV10-1,few,TRBJ2-3,CASSELPAGDIWGTDTQYF,TGCGCCAGCAGTGAGTTGCCAGCGGGCGATATCTGGGGCACAGATACGCAGTACTTT
-,TRBV27,-,TRBJ2-5,CASSPGRRARGQETQYF,TGTGCCAGCAGTCCGGGCCGCCGGGCTCGTGGCCAAGAGACGCAGTATTTC
-,TRBV6-5,-,TRBJ2-5,CASSYGGFVTETAQYF,TGTGCCAGCAGTTACGGTGGTTTTGTGACAGAGACGGCCCAGTACTTC
-,TRBV27,once,TRBJ2-3,CASSQDRDEDTQYF,TGTGCCAGCAGCCAGGACCGGGACGAAGATACGCAGTATTTC
-,TRBV4-1,few,TRBJ1-3,CASSQKREGVSGNTIYF,TGCGCCAGCAGCCAAAAGCGGGAGGGCGTTTCTGGAAACACCATATATTTT
-,TRBV9,-,TRBJ2-2,CASSLGTQGTGELFF,TGTGCCAGCAGCCTCGGGACGCAAGGGACCGGGGAGCTGTTTTTT
TRBD2,TRBV11-1,-,TRBJ2-7,CASSLGAGLGLAGVFYEQYF,TGTGCCAGCAGCTTAGGGGCGGGACTCGGACTAGCGGGAGTCTTCTACGAGCAGTACTTC
TRBD1,TRBV20-1,-,TRBJ1-1,CSASRDSSNTEAFF,TGCAGTGCTAGTCGGGACAGCTCGAACACTGAAGCTTTCTTT
TRBD1,TRBV27,-,TRBJ2-3,CAGSEDRDEDTQYF,TGTGCGGGCAGCGAGGACAGGGACGAAGATACGCAGTACTTT
TRBD1,TRBV6-1,-,TRBJ2-2,CASSGTGGSGELFF,TGTGCCAGCAGCGGGACAGGGGGAAGCGGGGAGCTGTTTTTT
TRBD2,TRBV6-1,-,TRBJ2-3,CASSRRGAAGGTGAQFF,TGTGCCAGCAGCCGGAGGGGAGCAGCGGGAGGCACAGGTGCGCAGTTTTTT
-,TRBV25-1,many,TRBJ2-1,CASSEQGFEQFF,TGTGCCAGCAGTGAACAGGGGTTTGAGCAGTTCTTC
-,TRBV6-1,once,TRBJ2-3,CASSPGEGAKDTQYF,TGTGCCAGCAGTCCGGGGGAGGGGGCCAAAGACACTCAGTATTTT
-,TRBV4-2,-,TRBJ2-4,CASRVAGATAKNIQYF,TGTGCGAGCCGCGTCGCGGGGGCGACAGCCAAAAACATTCAGTACTTC
-,TRBV11-2,many,TRBJ2-7,CASRRRFSGPYEQYF,TGTGCCAGCAGACGAAGGTTCTCAGGGCCCTACGAGCAGTACTTC
-,TRBV6-1,medium-sized,TRBJ2-1,CASSELHGDNSYNEQFF,TGTGCCAGCAGTGAACTTCATGGGGACAACTCCTACAATGAGCAGTTCTTC
-,TRBV6-5,-,TRBJ2-1,CASGLNSIYNEQFF,TGTGCCAGCGGTTTGAATTCCATCTACAATGAGCAGTTCTTC
-,TRBV27,-,TRBJ2-3,CASSPGLLASGPDTQYF,TGTGCCAGCAGTCCTGGGCTACTAGCTTCTGGCCCAGATACGCAGTATTTC
-,TRBV10-3,-,TRBJ2-3,CVRGLQSGIPDAQYF,TGTGTCCGGGGCCTCCAGTCCGGGATTCCAGATGCGCAGTATTTT
-,TRBV10-2,-,TRBJ2-6,CATTYPGANVQYF,TGCGCCACCACTTATCCTGGGGCCAACGTCCAGTATTTC
-,TRBV6-1,many,TRBJ2-1,CASSEAGGAGSNEQFF,TGTGCCAGCAGTGAAGCAGGAGGGGCAGGGAGCAATGAGCAGTTCTTC
-,TRBV6-1,-,TRBJ1-5,CASSDDRNQPQHF,TGTGCCAGCAGTGACGACAGGAATCAGCCCCAGCATTTT
-,TRBV30,-,TRBJ1-1,CAWSRVGTEAFF,TGTGCCTGGAGTAGGGTCGGCACTGAAGCTTTCTTT
-,TRBV10-3,-,TRBJ2-3,CARNQAAVSKNMQYF,TGTGCGCGGAACCAAGCGGCTGTGAGCAAAAATATGCAGTATTTT
-,TRBV9,many,TRBJ1-6,CASSEGGGSLHF,TGTGCCAGCAGCGAGGGGGGGGGCTCCCTCCACTTT
TRBD2,TRBV6-4,many,TRBJ2-1,CASSRSAGGQNEQFF,TGTGCCAGCAGCCGTTCAGCGGGAGGGCAGAATGAGCAGTTCTTC
-,TRBV6-1,-,TRBJ2-3,CASSRGPGGGYTDTQYF,TGTGCCAGCAGTAGGGGCCCCGGGGGCGGATACACAGATACGCAGTATTTT
TRBD2,TRBV11-2,-,TRBJ2-3,CASSSHASGTLAQYF,TGTGCCAGCAGCAGCCACGCTAGCGGGACTCTAGCGCAGTATTTT
TRBD1,TRBV3-1,many,TRBJ1-3,CASSQANRGLGNTIYF,TGTGCCAGCAGCCAAGCTAACAGGGGGCTTGGAAACACCATATATTTT
TRBD2,TRBV7-6,-,TRBJ2-1,CASSPSVAGGPGAGQFF,TGTGCCAGCAGCCCAAGCGTAGCGGGAGGCCCTGGTGCCGGGCAGTTCTTC
-,TRBV6-1,many,TRBJ2-1,CASSNYNEQFF,TGTGCCAGCAGTAATTACAATGAGCAGTTCTTC
TRBD1,TRBV6-1,-,TRBJ1-5,CASGHVRDRDSNQPQHF,TGTGCCAGCGGTCATGTTCGGGACAGAGATAGCAATCAGCCCCAGCATTTT
TRBD2,TRBV6-5,-,TRBJ2-3,CASSFPRLAGGPIDMQYF,TGTGCCAGCAGTTTTCCTCGACTAGCGGGAGGGCCGATAGATATGCAGTATTTC
-,TRBV4-1,-,TRBJ2-4,CASSPTGLRVANTQYF,TGCGCCAGCAGCCCGACGGGGCTGAGAGTCGCAAACACGCAGTACTTC
-,TRBV11-2,many,TRBJ1-2,CASSPGPANYGYTF,TGTGCCAGCAGCCCCGGTCCCGCAAACTATGGCTACACCTTC
-,TRBV10-2,-,TRBJ2-4,CGGTGLGAANTQYF,TGCGGCGGCACGGGGCTGGGAGCCGCAAATACTCAGTACTTC